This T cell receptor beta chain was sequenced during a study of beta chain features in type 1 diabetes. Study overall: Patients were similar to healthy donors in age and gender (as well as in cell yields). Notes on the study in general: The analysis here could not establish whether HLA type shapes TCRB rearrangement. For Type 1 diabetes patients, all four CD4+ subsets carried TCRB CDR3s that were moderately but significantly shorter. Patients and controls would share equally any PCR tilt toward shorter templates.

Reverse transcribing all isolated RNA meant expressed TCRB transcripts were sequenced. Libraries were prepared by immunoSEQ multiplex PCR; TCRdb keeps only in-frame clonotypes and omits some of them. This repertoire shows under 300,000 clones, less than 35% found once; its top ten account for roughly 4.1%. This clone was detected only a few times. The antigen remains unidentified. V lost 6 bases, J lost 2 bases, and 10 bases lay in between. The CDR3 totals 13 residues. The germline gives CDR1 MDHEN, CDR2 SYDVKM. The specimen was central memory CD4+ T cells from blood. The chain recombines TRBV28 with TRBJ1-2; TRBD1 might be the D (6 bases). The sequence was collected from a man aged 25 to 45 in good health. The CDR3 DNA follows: TGTGCCAGCAGACGAACAGGGAACTATGGCTACACCTTC. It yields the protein CASRRTGNYGYTF.